This T cell receptor (beta chain) was documented in a study of cytomegalovirus exposure and HLA in healthy donors. Background on the study: Previous work identified 95 million to 140 million unique TCR beta sequences from roughly 180 million T cells.

This clone turned up a few times. Its antigen is still unknown. 60 Vbeta and 13 Jbeta primers were used in PCR. How the authors handled the data: In a later analysis, the count reached about 80 million unique TCR beta chains, with 10 million to 14 million shared. Profiled with immunoSEQ multiplex PCR; TCRdb holds only in-frame clones, not every one. Clone size and the V and J calls come from that table; the DNA yielded D and trimming. The table lists 200,000 to 250,000 clones, around four fifths of them singletons, with 2.7% in the top ten. Donors likely had unrecorded immune exposures despite being nominally healthy when sampled. Germline V gives CDR1 SGHAT, CDR2 FQNNGV. CDR3 length: 17 residues. Losses at the gene ends were 4 bases for V and 0 bases for J; bases not matched to a gene: 9. Study-level findings and limits: Some TCR beta chains (more than 150 of them) were listed as cytomegalovirus-associated.

Input material: PBMCs. The TCR sequence derives from a woman aged 60-75 years in good health and CMV-seropositive. The V call is TRBV11-2, the J call TRBJ1-5; 7 positions agree with TRBD1. CDR3 sequence reads: CASSYRDRGDSNQPQHF. In DNA form, the CDR3 reads TGTGCCAGCAGCTACCGGGACAGAGGGGATAGCAATCAGCCCCAGCATTTT.